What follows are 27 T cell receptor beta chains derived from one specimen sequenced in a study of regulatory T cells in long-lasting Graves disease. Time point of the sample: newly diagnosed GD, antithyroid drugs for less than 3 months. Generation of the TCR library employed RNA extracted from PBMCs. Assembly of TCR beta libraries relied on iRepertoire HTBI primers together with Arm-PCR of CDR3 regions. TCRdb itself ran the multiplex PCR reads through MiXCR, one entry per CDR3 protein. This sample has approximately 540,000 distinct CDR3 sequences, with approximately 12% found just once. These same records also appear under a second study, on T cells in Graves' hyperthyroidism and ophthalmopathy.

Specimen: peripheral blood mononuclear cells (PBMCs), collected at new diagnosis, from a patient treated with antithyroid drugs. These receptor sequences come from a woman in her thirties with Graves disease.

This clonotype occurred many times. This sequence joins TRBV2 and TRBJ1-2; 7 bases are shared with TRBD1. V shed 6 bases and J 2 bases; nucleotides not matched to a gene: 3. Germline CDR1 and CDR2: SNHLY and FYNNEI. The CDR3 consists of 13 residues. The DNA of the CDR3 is TGTGCCAGCAGGACAGGGCCAAACTATGGCTACACCTTC. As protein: CASRTGPNYGYTF.

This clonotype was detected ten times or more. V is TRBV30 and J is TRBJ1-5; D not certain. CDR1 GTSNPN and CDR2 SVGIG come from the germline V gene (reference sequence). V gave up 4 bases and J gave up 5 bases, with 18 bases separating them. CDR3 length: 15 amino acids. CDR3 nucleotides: TGTGCCTGGACCCCCTCGGGGAAGGGCTATCAGCCCCAGCATTTT. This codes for CAWTPSGKGYQPQHF.

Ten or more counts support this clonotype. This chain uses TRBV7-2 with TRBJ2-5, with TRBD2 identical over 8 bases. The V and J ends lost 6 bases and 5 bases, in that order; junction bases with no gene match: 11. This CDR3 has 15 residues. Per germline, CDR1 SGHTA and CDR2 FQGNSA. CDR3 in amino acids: CASSSQAGDRETQYF. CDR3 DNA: TGTGCCAGCAGTTCCCAAGCGGGAGACAGGGAGACCCAGTACTTC.

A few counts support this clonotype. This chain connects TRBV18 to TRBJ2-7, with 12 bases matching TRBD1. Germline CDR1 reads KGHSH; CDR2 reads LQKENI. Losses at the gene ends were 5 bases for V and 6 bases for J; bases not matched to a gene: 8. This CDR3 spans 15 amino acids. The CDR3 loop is CASSAGTGGATEQYF. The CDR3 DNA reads TGTGCCAGCTCAGCCGGGACAGGGGGCGCGACCGAGCAGTACTTC.

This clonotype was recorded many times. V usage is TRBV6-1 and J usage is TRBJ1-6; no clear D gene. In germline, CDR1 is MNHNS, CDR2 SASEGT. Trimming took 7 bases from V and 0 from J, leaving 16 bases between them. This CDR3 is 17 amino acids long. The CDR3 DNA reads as TGTGCCAGCACCTTTACGGGCGTATACTCCTATAATTCACCCCTCCACTTT. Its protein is CASTFTGVYSYNSPLHF.

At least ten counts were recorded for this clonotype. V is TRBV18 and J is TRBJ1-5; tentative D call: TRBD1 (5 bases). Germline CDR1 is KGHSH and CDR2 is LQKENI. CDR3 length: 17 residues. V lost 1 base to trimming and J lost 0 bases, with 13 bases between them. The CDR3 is CASSPRARGGSNQPQHF. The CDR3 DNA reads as TGTGCCAGCTCACCACGGGCACGGGGCGGTAGCAATCAGCCCCAGCATTTT.

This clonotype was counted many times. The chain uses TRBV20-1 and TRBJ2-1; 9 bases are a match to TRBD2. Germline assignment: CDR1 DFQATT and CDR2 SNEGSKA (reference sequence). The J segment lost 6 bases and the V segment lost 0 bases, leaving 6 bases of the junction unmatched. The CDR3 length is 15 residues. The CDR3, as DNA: TGCAGTGCTAGAGATCTGACTAGCGGAGTCAATGAGCAGTTCTTC. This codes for CSARDLTSGVNEQFF.

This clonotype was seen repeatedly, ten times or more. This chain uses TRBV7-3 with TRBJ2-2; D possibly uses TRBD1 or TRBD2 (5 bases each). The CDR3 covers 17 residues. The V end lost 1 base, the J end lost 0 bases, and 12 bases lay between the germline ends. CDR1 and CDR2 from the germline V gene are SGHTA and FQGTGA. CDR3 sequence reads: CASSLMKGTANTGELFF. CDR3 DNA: TGTGCCAGCAGCTTAATGAAAGGGACGGCGAACACCGGGGAGCTGTTTTTT. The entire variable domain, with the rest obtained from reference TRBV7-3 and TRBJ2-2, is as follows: GAGVSQTPSNKVTEKGKYVELRCDPISGHTALYWYRQSLGQGPEFLIYFQGTGAADDSGLPNDRFFAVRPEGSVSTLKIQRTERGDSAVYLCASSLMKGTANTGELFFGEGSRLTVL.

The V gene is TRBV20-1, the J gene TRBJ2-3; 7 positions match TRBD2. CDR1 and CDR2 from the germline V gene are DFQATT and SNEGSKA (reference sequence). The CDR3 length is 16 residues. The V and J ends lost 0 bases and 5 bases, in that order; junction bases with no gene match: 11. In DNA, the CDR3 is TGCAGTGCTAGAGATAGGTCACCAGCGGGACTAGATACGCAGTATTTT. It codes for CSARDRSPAGLDTQYF.

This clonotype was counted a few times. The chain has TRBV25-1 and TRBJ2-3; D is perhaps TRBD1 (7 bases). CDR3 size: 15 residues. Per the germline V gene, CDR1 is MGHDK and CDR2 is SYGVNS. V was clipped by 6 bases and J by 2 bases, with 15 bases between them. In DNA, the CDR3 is TGTGCCAGCAGGGCGGGACAGATAATCACAGATACGCAGTATTTT. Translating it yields CASRAGQIITDTQYF.

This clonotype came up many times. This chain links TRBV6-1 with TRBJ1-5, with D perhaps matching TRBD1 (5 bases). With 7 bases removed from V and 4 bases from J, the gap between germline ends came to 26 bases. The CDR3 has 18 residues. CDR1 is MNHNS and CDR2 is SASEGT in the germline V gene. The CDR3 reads CASIRTAGGNIANQPQHF. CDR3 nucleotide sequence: TGTGCCAGCATCCGTACGGCGGGGGGGAATATAGCAAATCAGCCCCAGCATTTT.

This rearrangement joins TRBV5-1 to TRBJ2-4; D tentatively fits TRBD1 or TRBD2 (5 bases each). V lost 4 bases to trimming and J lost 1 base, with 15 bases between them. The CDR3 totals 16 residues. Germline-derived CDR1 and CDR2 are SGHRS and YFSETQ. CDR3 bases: TGCGCCAGCAGCATGGGACCAGGCCTGGCCAAAAACATTCAGTACTTC. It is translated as CASSMGPGLAKNIQYF.

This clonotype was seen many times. CDR3 in amino acids: CASSEYTDTQYF. CDR3 DNA sequence: TGTGCCAGCAGCGAATACACAGATACGCAGTATTTT. The chain couples TRBV2 to TRBJ2-3, with D unresolved. CDR3 length equals 12 residues. Germline lookup yields CDR1 SNHLY and CDR2 FYNNEI. The V and J ends lost 6 bases and 2 bases respectively, with 6 bases between them.

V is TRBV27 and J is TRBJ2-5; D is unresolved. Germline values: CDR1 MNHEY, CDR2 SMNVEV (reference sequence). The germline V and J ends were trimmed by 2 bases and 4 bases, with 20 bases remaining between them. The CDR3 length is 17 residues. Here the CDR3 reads CASSLRRSSATSETQYF. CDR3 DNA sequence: TGTGCCAGCAGTTTAAGGAGATCGAGCGCGACCTCAGAGACCCAGTACTTC.

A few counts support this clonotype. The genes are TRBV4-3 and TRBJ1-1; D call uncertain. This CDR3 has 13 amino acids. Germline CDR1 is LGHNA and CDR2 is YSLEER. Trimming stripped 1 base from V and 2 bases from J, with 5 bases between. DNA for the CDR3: TGCGCCAGCAGCCAAGGGTCTAACACTGAAGCTTTCTTT. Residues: CASSQGSNTEAFF.

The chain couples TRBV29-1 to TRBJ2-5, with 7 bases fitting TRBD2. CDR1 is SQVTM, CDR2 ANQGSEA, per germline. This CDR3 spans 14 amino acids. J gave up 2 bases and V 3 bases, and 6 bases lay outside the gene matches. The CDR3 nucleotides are TGCAGCGTTGAGCCCAGCGGGAATCAAGAGACCCAGTACTTC. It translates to CSVEPSGNQETQYF.

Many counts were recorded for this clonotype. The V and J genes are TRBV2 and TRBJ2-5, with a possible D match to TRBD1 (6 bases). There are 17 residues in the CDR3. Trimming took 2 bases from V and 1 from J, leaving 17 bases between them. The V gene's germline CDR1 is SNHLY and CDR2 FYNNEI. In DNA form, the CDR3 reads TGTGCCAGCAGTGAAATGGGACAAGAAACCTTCCAAGAGACCCAGTACTTC. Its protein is CASSEMGQETFQETQYF.

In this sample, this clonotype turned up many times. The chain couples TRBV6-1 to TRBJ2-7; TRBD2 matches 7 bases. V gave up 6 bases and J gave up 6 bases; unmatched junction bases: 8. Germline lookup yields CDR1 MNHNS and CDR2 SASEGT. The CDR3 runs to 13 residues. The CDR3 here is CASSLGWGGEQYF. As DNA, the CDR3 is TGTGCCAGCAGCCTAGGGTGGGGGGGCGAGCAGTACTTC.

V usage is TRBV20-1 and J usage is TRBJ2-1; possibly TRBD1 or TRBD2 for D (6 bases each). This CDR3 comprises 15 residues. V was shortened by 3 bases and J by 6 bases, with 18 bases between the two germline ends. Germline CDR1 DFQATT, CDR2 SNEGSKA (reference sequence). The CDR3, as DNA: TGCAGTGCTAGGGGTCGAGAGGGGGGTATCAATGAGCAGTTCTTC. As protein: CSARGREGGINEQFF.

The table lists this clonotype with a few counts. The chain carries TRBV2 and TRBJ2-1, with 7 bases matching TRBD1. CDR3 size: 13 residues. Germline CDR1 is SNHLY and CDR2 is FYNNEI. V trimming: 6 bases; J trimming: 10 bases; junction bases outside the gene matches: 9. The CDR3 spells CASRVQGSGEQFF. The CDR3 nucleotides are TGTGCCAGCAGAGTACAGGGGAGTGGAGAGCAGTTCTTC.

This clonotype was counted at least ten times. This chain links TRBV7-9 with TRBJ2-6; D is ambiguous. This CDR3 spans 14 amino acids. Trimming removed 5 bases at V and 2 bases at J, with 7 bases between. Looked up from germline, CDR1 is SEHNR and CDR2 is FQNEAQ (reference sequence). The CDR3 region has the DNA TGTGCCAGCAGCCCCGCCACTGGGGCCAACGTCCTGACTTTC. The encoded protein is CASSPATGANVLTF.

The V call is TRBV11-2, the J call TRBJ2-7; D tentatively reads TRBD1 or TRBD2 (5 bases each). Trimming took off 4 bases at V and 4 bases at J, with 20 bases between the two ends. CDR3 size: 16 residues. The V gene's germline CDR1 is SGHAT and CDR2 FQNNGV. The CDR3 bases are TGTGCCAGCAGCTCCTTTATTGGGACCGCTGATTACGAGCAGTACTTC. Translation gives CASSSFIGTADYEQYF.

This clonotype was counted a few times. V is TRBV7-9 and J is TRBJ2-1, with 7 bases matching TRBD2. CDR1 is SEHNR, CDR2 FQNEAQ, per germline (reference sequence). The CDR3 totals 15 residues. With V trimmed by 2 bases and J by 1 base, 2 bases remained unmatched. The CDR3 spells CASSLKAGSYNEQFF. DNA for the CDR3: TGTGCCAGCAGCTTAAAAGCGGGATCCTACAATGAGCAGTTCTTC. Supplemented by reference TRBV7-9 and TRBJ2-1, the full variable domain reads DTGVSQNPRHKITKRGQNVTFRCDPISEHNRLYWYRQTLGQGPEFLTYFQNEAQLEKSRLLSDRFSAERPKGSFSTLEIQRTEQGDSAMYLCASSLKAGSYNEQFFGPGTRLTVL.

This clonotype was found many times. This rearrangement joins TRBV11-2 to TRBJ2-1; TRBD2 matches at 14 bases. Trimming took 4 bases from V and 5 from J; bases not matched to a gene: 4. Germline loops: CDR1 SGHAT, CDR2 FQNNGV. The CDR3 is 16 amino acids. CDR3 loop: CASSSEGLAGDNEQFF. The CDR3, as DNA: TGTGCCAGCAGCTCGGAGGGACTAGCGGGAGACAATGAGCAGTTCTTC. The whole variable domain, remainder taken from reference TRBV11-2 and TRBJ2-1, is EAGVAQSPRYKIIEKRQSVAFWCNPISGHATLYWYQQILGQGPKLLIQFQNNGVVDDSQLPKDRFSAERLKGVDSTLKIQPAKLEDSAVYLCASSSEGLAGDNEQFFGPGTRLTVL.

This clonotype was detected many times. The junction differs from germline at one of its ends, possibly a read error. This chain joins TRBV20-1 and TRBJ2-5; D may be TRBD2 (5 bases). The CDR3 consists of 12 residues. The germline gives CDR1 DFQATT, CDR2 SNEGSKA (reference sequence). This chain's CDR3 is CSARSSTELVHF. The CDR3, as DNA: TGCAGTGCTCGCTCCTCGACGGAACTAGTGCACTTC.

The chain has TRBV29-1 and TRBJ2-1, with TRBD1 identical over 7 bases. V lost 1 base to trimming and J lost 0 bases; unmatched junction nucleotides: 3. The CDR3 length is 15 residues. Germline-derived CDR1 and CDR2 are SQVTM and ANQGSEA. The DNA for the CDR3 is TGCAGCGTTGAAGTGACAGGGAGCTCCTACAATGAGCAGTTCTTC. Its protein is CSVEVTGSSYNEQFF.

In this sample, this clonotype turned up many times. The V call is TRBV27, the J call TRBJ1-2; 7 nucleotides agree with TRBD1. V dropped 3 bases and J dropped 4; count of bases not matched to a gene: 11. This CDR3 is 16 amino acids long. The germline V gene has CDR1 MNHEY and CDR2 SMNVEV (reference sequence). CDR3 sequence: CASSFFASQGSYGYTF. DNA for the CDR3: TGTGCCAGCAGTTTCTTTGCTTCACAGGGGAGCTATGGCTACACCTTC.